The 19 T cell receptor beta chains in this list originate from one sample, sequenced in a study of PD-L1 blockade in urothelial cancer. Noted time point: pretreatment peripheral blood. The repertoire was sequenced with immunoSEQ multiplex PCR; TCRdb's copy has only in-frame clones and lacks some. The sample consists of approximately 48,000 clones, 70% to 90% of them appearing once. The sequencing used PBMCs, collected around atezolizumab (anti-PD-L1) treatment. The receptors were sampled from a woman in her sixties with urothelial cancer.

V is TRBV4-3 and J is TRBJ2-5; possible D gene TRBD1, 5 bases. The CDR3 sequence is 15 residues long. The V gene's germline CDR1 is LGHNA and CDR2 YSLEER. V was cut by 0 bases and J by 7 bases, with 15 bases left in between. Written as DNA, the CDR3 is TGCGCCAGCAGCCAAGACCCAGACTGGGGCTCGACCCAGTACTTC. Its protein product is CASSQDPDWGSTQYF.

J is TRBJ2-3 and V is TRBV7-6, with D possibly being TRBD2 (5 bases). This CDR3 region has 13 residues. Trimming took 3 bases from V and 5 from J, leaving 9 bases between them. Germline assignment: CDR1 SGHVS and CDR2 FNYEAQ. CDR3 region: CASSLTREDTQYF. CDR3 nucleotides: TGTGCCAGCAGCTTGACGAGGGAAGATACGCAGTATTTT.

J is TRBJ1-1 and V is TRBV5-1, with a tentative D call TRBD1 (6 bases). The CDR3 is 16 residues long. Germline lookup yields CDR1 SGHRS and CDR2 YFSETQ. V was pared by 0 bases and J by 1 base, with 13 bases between. CDR3 sequence: CASSLGGTRANTEAFF. CDR3 coding DNA: TGCGCCAGCAGCTTGGGGGGGACAAGGGCGAACACTGAAGCTTTCTTT.

The chain couples TRBV5-1 to TRBJ2-2; D might be TRBD2 (6 bases). V was trimmed by 4 bases and J by 6 bases, leaving 16 bases between them. CDR1 is SGHRS, CDR2 YFSETQ, per germline. This CDR3 is 15 amino acids long. The CDR3 here is CASSPYRDLSGELFF. In DNA form, the CDR3 reads TGCGCCAGCAGCCCCTACCGGGACTTGTCCGGGGAGCTGTTTTTT. The entire variable domain, with the rest obtained from reference TRBV5-1 and TRBJ2-2, is as follows: KAGVTQTPRYLIKTRGQQVTLSCSPISGHRSVSWYQQTPGQGLQFLFEYFSETQRNKGNFPGRFSGRQFSNSRSEMNVSTLELGDSALYLCASSPYRDLSGELFFGEGSRLTVL.

V gene TRBV4-1 combines with J gene TRBJ1-1; D is ambiguous. V gave up 3 bases and J gave up 7 bases, with 9 bases separating them. Per germline, CDR1 MGHRA and CDR2 YSYEKL. CDR3 length: 12 residues. CDR3 region: CASSHEFGEAFF. The CDR3 coding sequence is TGCGCCAGCAGCCACGAATTCGGTGAAGCTTTCTTT.

The rearrangement uses TRBV11-2 and TRBJ1-1, with 8 bases fitting TRBD1. The junction had 4 bases not matched to a gene; V was cut back by 1 base and J by 3 bases. Germline V gene sequence: CDR1 SGHAT, CDR2 FQNNGV. This CDR3 is built from 15 residues. DNA of the CDR3: TGTGCCAGCAGCTTAGCAGACAGGGGATACACTGAAGCTTTCTTT. Protein product: CASSLADRGYTEAFF.

This clone was seen once. This chain connects TRBV19 to TRBJ2-7; a possible D gene is TRBD1 (5 bases). The germline V and J ends were trimmed by 3 bases and 2 bases, with 11 bases remaining between them. Germline lookup yields CDR1 LNHDA and CDR2 SQIVND (reference sequence). The CDR3 length is 14 residues. The CDR3 DNA reads TGTGCCAGTAGTATGACAGCGAACACCTACGAGCAGTACTTC. Protein sequence: CASSMTANTYEQYF.

This chain joins TRBV7-9 and TRBJ2-7; no firm D call. The CDR3 sequence is 14 residues long. V lost 1 base and J lost 2, with 9 bases in between. CDR1 is SEHNR and CDR2 is FQNEAQ in the germline V gene (reference sequence). For the CDR3, the DNA is TGTGCCAGCAGCTTAGTTTCAGGTACCTACGAGCAGTACTTC. It codes for CASSLVSGTYEQYF.

The rearrangement uses TRBV29-1 and TRBJ1-1, with TRBD1 matching over 8 bases. Per germline, CDR1 SQVTM and CDR2 ANQGSEA. The CDR3 is 10 amino acids. With 6 bases clipped from V and 13 bases from J, the junction kept 7 bases outside the gene matches. The DNA of the CDR3 is TGCAGCGTCGGGGGAGGACAGGGTTTCTTT. Translation gives CSVGGGQGFF.

This chain uses TRBV7-9 with TRBJ1-4; D might be TRBD1 (5 bases). V was trimmed by 2 bases and J by 8 bases, leaving 15 bases between them. CDR1 is SEHNR and CDR2 is FQNEAQ in the germline V gene (reference sequence). The CDR3 spans 15 residues. The CDR3 sequence is CASSLKRGSLEKLFF. The CDR3 nucleotides read TGTGCCAGCAGCTTAAAAAGGGGATCCCTCGAAAAACTGTTTTTT.

The V call is TRBV7-6, the J call TRBJ2-2; D possibly corresponds to TRBD2 (5 bases). This CDR3 is built from 16 residues. V shed 4 bases and J shed 4 bases, with 16 bases lying between them. Germline CDR1 is SGHVS and CDR2 is FNYEAQ. CDR3 DNA: TGTGCCAGCAGCTCCCCTGTGGGAGTGATCACCGGGGAGCTGTTTTTT. This sequence encodes CASSSPVGVITGELFF. Together with reference TRBV7-6 and TRBJ2-2, the CDR3 gives the full variable domain: GAGVSQSPRYKVTKRGQDVALRCDPISGHVSLYWYRQALGQGPEFLTYFNYEAQQDKSGLPNDRFSAERPEGSISTLTIQRTEQRDSAMYRCASSSPVGVITGELFFGEGSRLTVL.

The chain has TRBV7-2 and TRBJ2-2, with a tentative D call TRBD1 (5 bases). The CDR3 has 15 residues. V was shortened by 5 bases and J by 2 bases, with 12 bases between the two germline ends. Germline CDR1 and CDR2: SGHTA and FQGNSA. The CDR3 region has the DNA TGTGCCAGCAGCCCAGGGCTCCCTAACACCGGGGAGCTGTTTTTT. Translated, it gives CASSPGLPNTGELFF.

The chain uses TRBV15 and TRBJ1-5, with TRBD1 matching 9 bases. The germline V gene has CDR1 LNHNV and CDR2 YYDKDF (reference sequence). J lost 4 bases, V lost 8 bases, and 15 bases had no gene match. This CDR3 is 17 amino acids long. The CDR3 bases are TGTGCCACCCCAGTTCCACCTTTACAGGGGGCTAATCAGCCCCAGCATTTT. Amino acids: CATPVPPLQGANQPQHF.

The chain employs TRBV6-6 and TRBJ2-1, with TRBD2 as a possible D gene (6 bases). Trimming stripped 10 bases from V and 7 bases from J, with 23 bases between. Germline lookup yields CDR1 MNHNY and CDR2 SVGAGI (reference sequence). The CDR3 consists of 15 residues. CDR3 sequence (DNA): TGTGCCACCCGACGGGCGGGATCCCCTATAAATGAGCAGTTCTTC. Protein: CATRRAGSPINEQFF.

This clone came up many times. The chain employs TRBV7-8 and TRBJ2-3, with D perhaps TRBD1 (6 bases). Trimming pared 1 base from V and 0 bases from J, leaving 11 bases between. The CDR3 totals 16 residues. Germline V lookup: CDR1 SGHVS, CDR2 FQNEAQ. The CDR3 DNA sequence: TGTGCCAGCAGCTTAGGGGGGCACGGGAGCACAGATACGCAGTATTTT. It codes for CASSLGGHGSTDTQYF.

The chain uses TRBV28 and TRBJ2-1; D not resolved. There are 15 residues in the CDR3. V shed 3 bases and J shed 3 bases, with 12 bases lying between them. CDR1 is MDHEN and CDR2 is SYDVKM in the germline V gene. Here the CDR3 reads CASSLKRFVYNEQFF. CDR3 sequence (DNA): TGTGCCAGCAGTTTGAAGAGATTCGTCTACAATGAGCAGTTCTTC. Full variable domain (outside the CDR3, taken from reference TRBV28 and TRBJ2-1): DVKVTQSSRYLVKRTGEKVFLECVQDMDHENMFWYRQDPGLGLRLIYFSYDVKMKEKGDIPEGYSVSREKKERFSLILESASTNQTSMYLCASSLKRFVYNEQFFGPGTRLTVL.

The chain is built from TRBV7-2 and TRBJ1-1, with 8 bases identical to TRBD1. The CDR3 runs 16 residues. The trim removed 1 base at V and 8 bases at J, leaving 12 bases unmatched. CDR1 SGHTA and CDR2 FQGNSA come from the germline V gene. CDR3 residues: CASSLVGGPGGMEAFF. CDR3 DNA sequence: TGTGCCAGCAGCTTAGTAGGAGGGCCAGGGGGCATGGAAGCTTTCTTT.

The rearrangement links TRBV4-1 to TRBJ2-7; 7 bases line up with TRBD1. The CDR3 contains 14 residues. V shed 2 bases, J shed 5 bases, and the junction held 6 bases outside the gene matches. Germline CDR1 reads MGHRA; CDR2 reads YSYEKL. DNA for the CDR3: TGCGCCAGCAGCCAATTACAGGGGCTCGACGAGCAGTACTTC. Translation gives CASSQLQGLDEQYF.

The rearrangement links TRBV6-4 to TRBJ2-3; 9 bases are a match to TRBD2. The CDR3 is 15 residues long. J gave up 4 bases and V 4 bases, and 6 bases lay outside the gene matches. Germline V gives CDR1 MRHNA, CDR2 SNTAGT. The CDR3 DNA reads TGTGCCAGCAGTGCCGAAGGCGGGGGGGCAGATACGCAGTATTTT. This codes for CASSAEGGGADTQYF.